This record concerns one T cell receptor beta chain sequence. Its antigen is as yet unknown. Trimming cost V 6 bases and J 4 bases, with 10 bases left between them. The CDR3 totals 14 residues. CDR1 MNHNS and CDR2 SASEGT come from the germline V gene. TCRdb passed the 5' RACE reads through MiXCR, listing each CDR3 protein once. The data contain about 530,000 distinct CDR3 sequences, roughly 15% of them seen just once; the ten biggest clones take up about 0.47%. This entry is derived from a study of identical twins. Notes on the study in general: It was possible that invariant MAIT and iNKT cells partly confounded the zero-insertion analyses.

The data also belong to a second study, concerning yellow fever vaccine responses in identical twins.

Sequenced material: CD4+ T cells sorted from blood. This clonotype originated in a woman aged 18-29 years in good health. The J gene is TRBJ2-6, the V gene TRBV6-1; a weak D match, TRBD1 (5 bases). The CDR3 loop is CASRGGAGANVLTF. CDR3 nucleotide sequence: TGTGCCAGCAGGGGTGGGGCCGGGGCCAACGTCCTGACTTTC.